This TCR beta chain was identified during a study of T cell clones after liver transplantation. Clones were read by immunoSEQ multiplex PCR, and TCRdb kept only the in-frame ones, dropping some. The repertoire has roughly 23,000 clones, roughly 92% of them found once; the top ten carry 25%. This CDR3 region has 13 residues. Trimming removed 3 bases from V and 5 bases from J, with 10 bases in between. Germline CDR1 and CDR2: SGHAT and FQDESV (reference sequence). This TCR was recovered from a human patient who received a liver transplant. Some T cells may be provided by the graft donor. The V and J genes are TRBV11-1 and TRBJ1-1; D is perhaps TRBD1 (5 bases). The material was CD8+ T cells from blood, obtained less than 26 months after liver transplant. CDR3: CASSFGGLTEAFF. The DNA of the CDR3 is TGTGCCAGCAGCTTTGGGGGGTTGACTGAAGCTTTCTTT.